This T cell receptor (beta chain) was sequenced for a study of shared clonotypes between healthy human individuals (dated by TCRdb to the early 2020s). The study in broad terms: The cohort included three men and a couple of women between 18 and 49 years of age. Per donor, three plates each were used for CD4 naive and CD4 memory, two for CD8 naive, and one for CD8 memory. Blood TCR repertoires of a handful of healthy adults were deeply sequenced to estimate repertoire size and the extent of clonotype sharing between individuals. Different laboratories and diverse techniques were used to prepare libraries and sequence TCR repertoires, to increase sequencing depth and limit assay-specific biases. Between about 0.94 and 8.9 billion PBMCs per donor were obtained by leukapheresis. On the study overall, not on this receptor specifically: Roughly 5.2% of naive CD4, 3% to 3.5% of naive CD8, roughly 2.4% of memory CD4, and 0.4% of memory CD8 clonotypes were shared across four donors. Because the study included only a small number of donors, the genetic and exposure-history diversity represented was limited. Compared with non-shared clonotypes, the clonotypes found in all four sorted-subset donors had higher generation probabilities. Incomplete sequencing was indicated by rarefaction of sorted-subset datasets, despite the large sequencing depth. Pairwise subsampling led to the expectation that sequencing depth would affect the degree of clonotype sharing among donors. Estimated clonotype richness was generally larger for naive than for memory subsets. Sampling was limited to blood, and TCR repertoires in tissue likely differ from TCR repertoires in blood.

Of note for this clone: Its antigen specificity is not known. Per-base quality was not reported, and no clone a single base away is much larger than it.

The donors were healthy, HIV-negative adults who had no recently reported acute infections or vaccinations. All donors were Caucasian adults living in Nashville, Tennessee, USA. Magnetic negative selection was used to enrich CD4+ T cells, after which naive cells were positively selected on CD45RA and the negative fraction became the memory subset. Blood was obtained by leukapheresis, after which PBMCs were separated by Ficoll-Histopaque density gradient centrifugation and cryopreserved in liquid nitrogen vapor phase. Analytical flow cytometry was used to check the purity and quantity of every magnetically sorted T cell population. From each sorted fraction, genomic DNA was isolated and quantified by UV absorbance on a Nanodrop 2000c. The CDR3 contains 14 residues, cysteine and phenylalanine counted. Of all the DNA, just the CDR3 is kept, 42 bases in frame from base 1. V gives up 8 bases and J gives up 0 bases, and the segment between their germline ends measures 11 bases. CDR1 MDHEN and CDR2 SYDVKM were looked up in the germline V gene.

TCR CDR3 regions were amplified from genomic DNA by multiplex PCR using the deep immunoSEQ assay. Extracted genomic DNA from each cell subset was spread evenly across all wells of several immunoSEQ 96-well plates, with each plate serving as a replicate. For sorted subsets, around 200 ng genomic DNA, equal to 30,000 to 35,000 T cell genomes, was loaded into each replicate PCR. Purified libraries were measured with a Qubit 3.0 fluorometer, size-checked on a Bioanalyzer 2100, and measured again with the KAPA Library Quantification kit. Every immunoSEQ 96-well plate was sequenced on a separate single-read 150-cycle Illumina NextSeq 550 flow cell. Regarding the original processing steps: Because only junctional sequences without quality scores were contained in the immunoSEQ output, filtering matching that applied to full-length reads could not be performed. To assign V/J genes and CDR3, sequences were annotated using PyIR, a Python wrapper for IgBLAST v1.9, with IMGT germline references. Reads were removed for weak V/J assignments (E-value above 1e-6), missing CDR3, stop codons, out-of-frame junctions, or ambiguous translated residues. V3J clonotypes were defined by identical inferred V gene, J gene, and CDR3 amino acid sequence. The percentage overlap between two repertoires was calculated by dividing the number of shared unique clonotypes by the size of the smaller repertoire. Repertoire richness was assessed with RTK rarefaction, the Chao1 estimator, and Recon v2.1 estimates of unobserved clonotypes. For all TCRbeta clonotypes obtained by the gDNA method from a few donors, generation probabilities were computed with OLGA. TCRdb provides this immuneACCESS table in a form limited to in-frame rearrangements. Some clones are lacking; in checked studies, under half of them reflect an unresolved V gene, and why the rest are absent is not known. The D gene and trimming were derived from the DNA, and the V and J assignments and clone size from that table. Here the sample has hundreds of thousands of clones; more than 95% occur a single time. About 0.06% of the sample is held by the ten biggest clonotypes.

Source material: naive CD4+ T cells sorted from blood. Interpreted using the paper, the cell subset or site label stands for: CD45RA+ positively selected. The TCR sequence derives from a woman in her 30s in good health. The sequence links TRBV28 to TRBJ2-1; the D segment could be TRBD2, given 6 matching bases. The CDR3 protein is CASGAGISYNEQFF. The bases read TGTGCCAGCGGCGCGGGGATCTCCTACAATGAGCAGTTCTTC.